A selection of T cell receptor beta chains follows, all from one sample in a study of cytomegalovirus exposure and HLA in healthy donors. Using immunoSEQ multiplex PCR, the repertoire was profiled, and TCRdb retains in-frame clones only, with some absent. Of about 82,000 clones listed, about 70% are singletons. The specimen sequenced was PBMCs. The receptors shown here come from a man in his sixties in good health and CMV-seronegative. CDR3s include the opening cysteine and the closing phenylalanine or tryptophan. The D gene is left open where the match is weak. The size field is filled for only some rows; it gives once, few, many or a size class.

clone_size | d_call | j_call | v_call | cdr3_aa | cdr3_nt
NA | NA | TRBJ2-5 | TRBV10-2 | CASSASAYQETQYF | TGCGCCAGCAGTGCTAGCGCCTACCAAGAGACCCAGTACTTC
NA | NA | TRBJ2-7 | TRBV6-1 | CASSIQIAYYF | TGTGCCAGCAGTATTCAAATAGCTTATTACTTC
NA | TRBD2 | TRBJ2-1 | TRBV6-4 | CASKRDASYNEQFF | TGTGCCAGCAAGCGGGACGCATCCTACAATGAGCAGTTCTTC
NA | TRBD2 | TRBJ2-7 | TRBV28 | CASIPGAGDEQYF | TGTGCCAGCATACCTGGCGCGGGGGACGAGCAGTACTTC
NA | NA | TRBJ2-3 | TRBV29-1 | CSVEDRDTQYF | TGCAGCGTTGAAGATCGAGATACGCAGTATTTT
NA | TRBD2 | TRBJ2-7 | TRBV5-1 | CASSLDSGGVQYF | TGCGCCAGCAGCTTGGATTCGGGGGGAGTGCAGTACTTC
NA | NA | TRBJ2-1 | TRBV6-1 | CASRTETGLEQFF | TGTGCCAGCAGGACTGAAACAGGGCTTGAGCAGTTCTTC
few | TRBD1 | TRBJ2-2 | TRBV5-1 | CASSLEGAGVTGELFF | TGCGCCAGCAGCTTGGAGGGGGCAGGAGTCACCGGGGAGCTGTTTTTT
NA | NA | TRBJ2-4 | TRBV5-6 | CASSLGEWNIQYF | TGTGCCAGCAGCTTGGGGGAGTGGAACATTCAGTACTTC
NA | NA | TRBJ1-1 | TRBV30 | CAWRQVRDTEAFF | TGTGCCTGGAGACAGGTCAGGGACACTGAAGCTTTCTTT
NA | NA | TRBJ1-2 | TRBV28 | CASRPPTRGGGYTF | TGTGCCAGCAGGCCTCCTACAAGGGGCGGCGGCTACACCTTC
NA | TRBD2 | TRBJ2-3 | TRBV30 | CAWSVGGGAIKTDTQYF | TGTGCCTGGAGTGTGGGCGGGGGGGCGATAAAAACAGATACGCAGTATTTT
NA | NA | TRBJ1-2 | TRBV6-1 | CASSQGSNYGYTF | TGTGCCAGCAGTCAGGGCTCTAACTATGGCTACACCTTC
NA | NA | TRBJ1-1 | TRBV2 | CASSENWGGSTEAFF | TGTGCCAGCAGTGAAAATTGGGGGGGGAGCACTGAAGCTTTCTTT
NA | TRBD1 | TRBJ2-2 | TRBV2 | CASSEGQGSTGELFF | TGTGCCAGCAGTGAAGGACAGGGATCCACCGGGGAGCTGTTTTTT
NA | NA | TRBJ2-1 | TRBV23-1 | CASRVSSYNEQFF | TGCGCCAGCAGGGTCAGCTCCTACAATGAGCAGTTCTTC
NA | TRBD2 | TRBJ2-2 | TRBV7-9 | CASSLSTSGKTGELFF | TGTGCCAGCAGCTTATCCACTAGCGGGAAAACCGGGGAGCTGTTTTTT
NA | NA | TRBJ2-4 | TRBV7-2 | CASSPGVLRSIQYF | TGTGCCAGCAGCCCTGGAGTTCTTCGGAGCATTCAGTACTTC
few | TRBD1 | TRBJ1-1 | TRBV6-1 | CASNTGAENTEAFF | TGTGCCAGCAACACAGGGGCCGAGAACACTGAAGCTTTCTTT
NA | NA | TRBJ2-1 | TRBV7-2 | CASSRREVNEQFF | TGTGCCAGCAGCCGGAGGGAGGTCAATGAGCAGTTCTTC
NA | TRBD1 | TRBJ1-5 | TRBV9 | CASSGGQGAGQPQHF | TGTGCCAGCAGCGGGGGACAGGGGGCTGGGCAGCCCCAGCATTTT
NA | NA | TRBJ2-7 | TRBV5-1 | CASSLASSSPYEQYF | TGCGCCAGCAGCTTGGCTAGCTCCAGTCCCTACGAGCAGTACTTC
NA | NA | TRBJ2-3 | TRBV4-2 | CASSQDLEVAGTDTQYF | TGTGCCAGCAGCCAAGACCTCGAGGTAGCGGGCACAGATACGCAGTATTTT
NA | TRBD2 | TRBJ2-7 | TRBV6-1 | CASSEVGAGGNEQYF | TGTGCCAGCAGTGAAGTAGGAGCGGGGGGGAACGAGCAGTACTTC
NA | TRBD1 | TRBJ1-2 | TRBV4-2 | CASSQGTGNTGPANYGYTF | TGTGCCAGCAGCCAAGGGACAGGAAACACCGGACCAGCTAACTATGGCTACACCTTC
NA | NA | TRBJ2-5 | TRBV5-8 | CATLLPRAQETQYF | TGTGCCACCCTCCTCCCCAGGGCTCAAGAGACCCAGTACTTC
NA | TRBD1 | TRBJ2-2 | TRBV5-4 | CASSYNRGSNTGELFF | TGTGCCAGCAGCTATAACAGGGGTTCCAACACCGGGGAGCTGTTTTTT